Shown below are 24 T cell receptor beta chains from a single sample sequenced in a study of shared clonotypes between healthy human individuals. Using immunoSEQ multiplex PCR, the repertoire was profiled, and TCRdb retains in-frame clones only, with some absent. The sample records nearly 1 million clones, 76% being singletons. The source material was memory CD4+ T cells sorted from blood. Subset specified: CD45RA-negative fraction. These receptors came from a man between 18 and 35 years old in good health.

V gene TRBV10-2 combines with J gene TRBJ1-6, with D unclear. CDR3 length: 13 amino acids. CDR1 WSHSY and CDR2 SAAADI come from the germline V gene. V was clipped by 3 bases and J by 4 bases, with 4 bases between them. This CDR3 is CASSDDYNSPLHF. The CDR3, as DNA: TGCGCCAGCAGTGATGATTATAATTCACCCCTCCACTTT.

This clone has more than one count but fewer than ten. The chain couples TRBV6-5 to TRBJ2-1; 7 bases line up with TRBD1. The CDR3 sequence is 15 residues long. The germline gives CDR1 MNHEY, CDR2 SVGAGI. Unmatched junction bases numbered 6, after V lost 6 bases and J lost 1 base. This chain's CDR3 is CASRNYRGSYNEQFF. The CDR3, as DNA: TGTGCCAGCAGGAACTACAGGGGATCCTACAATGAGCAGTTCTTC.

The V gene is TRBV19, the J gene TRBJ2-7, with 8 bases that match TRBD1. V shed 4 bases and J 6 bases; nucleotides not matched to a gene: 8. Germline V gene lookup returns CDR1 LNHDA and CDR2 SQIVND (reference sequence). The CDR3 length is 14 residues. DNA of the CDR3: TGTGCCAGTAGTACTCCGGGACAGGTCCGCGAGCAGTACTTC. It encodes CASSTPGQVREQYF.

The rearrangement uses TRBV6-5 and TRBJ1-1; TRBD1 might be the D (6 bases). Germline CDR1 is MNHEY and CDR2 is SVGAGI. The CDR3 length is 14 residues. V was cut by 7 bases and J by 1 base, with 13 bases left in between. The CDR3 reads CASTQGLGNTEAFF. The CDR3 DNA reads TGTGCCAGCACCCAGGGGTTGGGGAACACTGAAGCTTTCTTT.

This clone showed up just once. Other DNA sequences within the sample encode an identical CDR3. The chain has TRBV6-5 and TRBJ1-1, with 8 bases fitting TRBD1. J lost 1 base, V lost 5 bases, and 3 bases had no gene match. Germline loops: CDR1 MNHEY, CDR2 SVGAGI. This CDR3 is built from 14 residues. CDR3 residues: CASSPGGANTEAFF. Written as DNA, the CDR3 is TGTGCCAGCAGTCCAGGGGGCGCGAACACTGAAGCTTTCTTT.

The genes are TRBV10-3 and TRBJ2-3; D possibly matches TRBD1 or TRBD2 (5 bases each). The CDR3 is 15 residues long. Deletions cut 5 bases from V and 0 bases from J, with 12 bases between. Germline-derived CDR1 and CDR2 are ENHRY and SYGVKD. The CDR3 bases are TGTGCCATCAGTAAGGGGACCGACAGCACAGATACGCAGTATTTT. Its protein is CAISKGTDSTDTQYF.

V and J are TRBV27 and TRBJ2-7, with 9 bases matching TRBD1. Germline loops: CDR1 MNHEY, CDR2 SMNVEV (reference sequence). V lost 3 bases to trimming and J lost 6 bases; unmatched junction nucleotides: 12. There are 16 residues in the CDR3. Here the CDR3 DNA reads TGTGCCAGCAGTTTTAGATCGGGGACAGGGACCCGCGAGCAGTACTTC. Encoded protein: CASSFRSGTGTREQYF.

Comment on this clone: A junction boundary mismatches the germline segment, possibly from a read error. The chain links TRBV7-7 to TRBJ2-2; 9 bases are shared with TRBD2. The CDR3 spans 16 residues. Germline lookup yields CDR1 SSHAT and CDR2 FNYEAQ (reference sequence). CDR3 loop: CASSLGPAGGGGELFF. The DNA for the CDR3 is TGTGCTAGCAGCTTAGGGCCAGCGGGAGGAGGCGGGGAGCTGTTTTTT.

There are a few counts of this clone. The chain is built from TRBV28 and TRBJ1-2; weak D call: TRBD1 (5 bases). The CDR3 length is 15 residues. V was trimmed by 2 bases and J by 4 bases, leaving 14 bases between them. The germline V gene has CDR1 MDHEN and CDR2 SYDVKM. CDR3 sequence reads: CASSLAGTATYGYTF. CDR3 nucleotide sequence: TGTGCCAGCAGTTTAGCCGGGACTGCGACCTATGGCTACACCTTC.

V and J are TRBV7-8 and TRBJ2-5, with 7 bases that match TRBD2. The CDR3 sequence is 13 residues long. V shed 7 bases, J shed 3 bases, and the junction held 5 bases outside the gene matches. Germline-derived CDR1 and CDR2 are SGHVS and FQNEAQ. The CDR3 is CASTPGGEETQYF. DNA for the CDR3: TGTGCCAGCACACCTGGGGGGGAAGAGACCCAGTACTTC.

This clone was seen a handful of times. The gene calls are TRBV11-2 and TRBJ1-1; D gene unclear. V lost 1 base and J lost 4, with 13 bases in between. In germline, CDR1 is SGHAT, CDR2 FQNNGV. This CDR3 spans 15 amino acids. This CDR3 is CASSLGRIMGTEAFF. CDR3 in DNA: TGTGCCAGCAGCTTAGGCCGAATTATGGGCACTGAAGCTTTCTTT.

The chain joins TRBV5-1 to TRBJ2-3; a possible D gene is TRBD1 (6 bases). Germline V gives CDR1 SGHRS, CDR2 YFSETQ. This CDR3 is built from 14 residues. V was cut by 3 bases and J by 2 bases, with 10 bases left in between. The DNA for the CDR3 is TGCGCCAGCAGCTCTTGGACAGACACAGATACGCAGTATTTT. This gives the protein CASSSWTDTDTQYF.

The gene calls are TRBV9 and TRBJ2-7; D remains unclear. V lost 0 bases and J 4 bases, leaving 5 bases between the germline ends. The CDR3 runs 12 residues. Germline CDR1 reads SGDLS; CDR2 reads YYNGEE. The CDR3: CASSVGDYEQYF. Here the CDR3 DNA reads TGTGCCAGCAGCGTAGGGGATTACGAGCAGTACTTC.

The J gene is TRBJ2-7, the V gene TRBV28, with D hard to call. This CDR3 region has 14 residues. V was cut by 7 bases and J by 4 bases, with 17 bases left in between. Germline V gene lookup returns CDR1 MDHEN and CDR2 SYDVKM. The CDR3 protein is CASTTHTNNYEQYF. The DNA of the CDR3 is TGTGCCAGCACCACACATACTAACAATTACGAGCAGTACTTC.

The genes are TRBV13 and TRBJ2-5; no reliable D call. The CDR3 loop spans 14 amino acids. In germline, CDR1 is PRHDT, CDR2 FYEKMQ (reference sequence). V dropped 4 bases and J dropped 6 bases, with 15 bases sitting between them. The CDR3, as DNA: TGTGCCAGCAGCTCCGCGGCCACTATAAAGACCCAGTACTTC. This sequence encodes CASSSAATIKTQYF.

For the CDR3, the DNA is TGTGCCAGCAGTCGATCCGGGACAGGGTATTCTGGGGCCAACGTCCTGACTTTC. Amino acids: CASSRSGTGYSGANVLTF. The genes are TRBV27 and TRBJ2-6, with 9 bases that match TRBD1. Per the germline V gene, CDR1 is MNHEY and CDR2 is SMNVEV (reference sequence). Unmatched junction bases numbered 9, after V lost 5 bases and J lost 1 base. This CDR3 region has 18 residues.

V is TRBV5-1 and J is TRBJ2-1; a possible D gene is TRBD1 (6 bases). V lost 5 bases, J lost 4 bases, and 10 bases lay in between. CDR1 is SGHRS and CDR2 is YFSETQ in the germline V gene. The CDR3 spans 13 residues. As DNA, the CDR3 is TGCGCCAGCAGGTTAGGACAGTACAATGAGCAGTTCTTC. It codes for CASRLGQYNEQFF.

The gene calls are TRBV5-1 and TRBJ2-5; the D is unclear. This CDR3 is 14 amino acids long. From germline, CDR1 is SGHRS and CDR2 YFSETQ. The ends were cut back, 6 bases at V and 2 bases at J, with 14 bases in the middle. The CDR3 nucleotides read TGCGCCAGCAAGCTAACAGCGACACAAGAGACCCAGTACTTC. Amino acids: CASKLTATQETQYF.

Worth noting for this clone: A much bigger clone sits one base away, suggesting this may be a read error. The gene calls are TRBV2 and TRBJ1-2; D may be TRBD1 (5 bases). CDR1 and CDR2 (germline): SNHLY, FYNNEI. This CDR3 comprises 14 residues. The V and J ends lost 7 bases and 9 bases respectively, with 21 bases between them. This chain's CDR3 is CASTDRSLAGSYTF. In DNA, the CDR3 is TGTGCCAGCACTGACAGATCCCTCGCGGGGAGCTACACCTTC.

This clone came up a few times. The V gene is TRBV30, the J gene TRBJ2-7; TRBD1 or TRBD2 may be the D gene (5 bases each). Per the germline V gene, CDR1 is GTSNPN and CDR2 is SVGIG (reference sequence). Trimming took 5 bases from V and 2 from J, leaving 13 bases between them. CDR3 length: 13 residues. The CDR3 DNA reads as TGTGCCTGGTCCCGGGACGGAACCTACGAGCAGTACTTC. Translated: CAWSRDGTYEQYF.

The V call is TRBV27, the J call TRBJ2-7; unclear D gene. The germline V gene encodes CDR1 MNHEY and CDR2 SMNVEV (reference sequence). The germline V and J ends were trimmed by 3 bases and 5 bases, with 14 bases remaining between them. The CDR3 totals 14 residues. The CDR3 nucleotides are TGTGCCAGCAGTTTTGGTCAGGCTGCGGACGAGCAGTACTTC. It is translated as CASSFGQAADEQYF.

The gene calls are TRBV19 and TRBJ2-7; maybe TRBD2 (7 bases). V was clipped by 5 bases and J by 4 bases, with 18 bases between them. The CDR3 contains 15 residues. Germline CDR1 is LNHDA and CDR2 is SQIVND (reference sequence). CDR3 bases: TGTGCCAGTAGTGCCGGCGGGGGCCGAGGTTACGAGCAGTACTTC. Translating it yields CASSAGGGRGYEQYF.

V gene TRBV30 combines with J gene TRBJ2-5, with 8 bases that match TRBD2. The germline V gene encodes CDR1 GTSNPN and CDR2 SVGIG (reference sequence). There are 15 residues in the CDR3. V lost 5 bases to trimming and J lost 2 bases; unmatched junction nucleotides: 10. The CDR3: CAWAAPGRGQETQYF. CDR3 DNA: TGTGCCTGGGCCGCGCCCGGGAGGGGTCAAGAGACCCAGTACTTC.

The chain carries TRBV7-9 and TRBJ2-1, with TRBD1 identical over 7 bases. Germline CDR1 SEHNR, CDR2 FQNEAQ (reference sequence). The length of the CDR3 is 15 residues. Trimming took 8 bases from V and 7 from J; bases not matched to a gene: 14. CDR3 sequence reads: CASLGWDRTSNEQFF. In DNA form, the CDR3 reads TGTGCCAGCCTAGGTTGGGACAGAACTTCGAATGAGCAGTTCTTC.